This TCR beta chain was identified during a study of T cell responses to AZD1222 COVID-19 vaccine. Repertoires were generated with immunoSEQ multiplex PCR, while TCRdb's copy carries only in-frame clones and drops some. Among tens of thousands of clones listed, about four fifths were seen once. Points from the study as a whole: Unmutated regions of variants are reportedly targeted by nearly half of spike-specific TCRs. Spike-wide vaccine-associated CD4 TCRs dominated at 160-218 and 743-854. White British ancestry dominated among donors, who included more females, and clonal diversity was possibly underestimated. Repertoire sampling was restricted to post-peak T cell response timepoints.

A remark on this clone: Its specificity is not known.

Germline V gives CDR1 GTSNPN, CDR2 SVGIG (reference sequence). V was clipped by 3 bases and J by 0 bases, with 8 bases between them. CDR3 size: 13 residues. The sequence was collected from an adult in good health. The sequences come from peripheral blood, collected on day 0 of AZD1222 vaccination. The gene calls are TRBV30 and TRBJ1-2, with unresolved D. CDR3 nucleotides: TGTGCCTGGAGGCAAGAGACTAACTATGGCTACACCTTC. Its protein product is CAWRQETNYGYTF.